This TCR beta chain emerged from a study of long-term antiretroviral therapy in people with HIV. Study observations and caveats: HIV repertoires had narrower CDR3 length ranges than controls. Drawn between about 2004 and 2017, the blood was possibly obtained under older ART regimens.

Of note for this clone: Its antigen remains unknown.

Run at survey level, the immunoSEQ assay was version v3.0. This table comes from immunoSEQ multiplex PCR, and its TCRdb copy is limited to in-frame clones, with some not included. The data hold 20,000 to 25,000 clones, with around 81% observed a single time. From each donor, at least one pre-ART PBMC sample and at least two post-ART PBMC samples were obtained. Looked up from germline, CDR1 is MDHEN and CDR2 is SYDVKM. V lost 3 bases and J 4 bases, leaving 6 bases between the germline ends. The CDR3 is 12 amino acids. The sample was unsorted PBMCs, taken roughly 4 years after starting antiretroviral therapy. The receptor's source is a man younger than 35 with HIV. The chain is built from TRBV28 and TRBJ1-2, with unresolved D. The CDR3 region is CASSLMGYGYTF. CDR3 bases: TGTGCCAGCAGTTTGATGGGCTATGGCTACACCTTC.